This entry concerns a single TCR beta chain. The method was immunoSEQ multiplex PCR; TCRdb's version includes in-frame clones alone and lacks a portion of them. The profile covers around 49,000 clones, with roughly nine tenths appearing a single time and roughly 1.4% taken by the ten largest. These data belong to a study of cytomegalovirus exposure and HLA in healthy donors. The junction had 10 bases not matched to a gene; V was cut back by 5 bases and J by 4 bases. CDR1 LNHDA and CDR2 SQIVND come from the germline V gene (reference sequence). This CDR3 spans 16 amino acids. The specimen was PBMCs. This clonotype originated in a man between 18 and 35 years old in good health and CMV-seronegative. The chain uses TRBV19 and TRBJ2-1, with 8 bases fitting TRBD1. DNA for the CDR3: TGTGCCAGTAGTCTATACACCGGGACAGGTTACAATGAGCAGTTCTTC. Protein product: CASSLYTGTGYNEQFF.